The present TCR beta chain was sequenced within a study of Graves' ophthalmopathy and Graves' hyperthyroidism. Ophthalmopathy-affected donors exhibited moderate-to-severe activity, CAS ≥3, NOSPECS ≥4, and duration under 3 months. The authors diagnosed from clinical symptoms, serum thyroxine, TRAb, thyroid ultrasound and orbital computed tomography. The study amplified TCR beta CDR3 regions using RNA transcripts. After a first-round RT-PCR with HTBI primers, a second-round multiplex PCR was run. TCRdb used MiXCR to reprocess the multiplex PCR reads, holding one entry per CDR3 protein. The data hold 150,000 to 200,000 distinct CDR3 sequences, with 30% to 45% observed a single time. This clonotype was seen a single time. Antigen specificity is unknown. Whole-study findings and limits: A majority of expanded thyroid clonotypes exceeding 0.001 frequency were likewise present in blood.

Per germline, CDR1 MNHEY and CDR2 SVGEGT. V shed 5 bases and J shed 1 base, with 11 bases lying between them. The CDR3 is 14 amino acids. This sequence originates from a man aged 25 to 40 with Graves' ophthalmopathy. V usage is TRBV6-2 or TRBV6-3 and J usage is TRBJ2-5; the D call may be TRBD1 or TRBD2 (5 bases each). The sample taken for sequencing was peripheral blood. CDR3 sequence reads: CASSQGPSQETQYF. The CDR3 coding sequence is TGTGCCAGCAGTCAGGGACCCTCCCAAGAGACCCAGTACTTC.